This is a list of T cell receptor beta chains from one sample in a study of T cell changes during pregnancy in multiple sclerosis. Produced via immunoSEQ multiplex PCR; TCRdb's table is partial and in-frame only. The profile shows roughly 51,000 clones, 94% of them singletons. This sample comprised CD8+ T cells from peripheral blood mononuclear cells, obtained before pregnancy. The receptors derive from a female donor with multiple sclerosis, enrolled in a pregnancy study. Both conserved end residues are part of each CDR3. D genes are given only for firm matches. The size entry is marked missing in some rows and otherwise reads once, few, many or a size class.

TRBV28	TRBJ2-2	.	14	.	TGTGCCAGCAGTTTAACAGTCCCCACCGGGGAGCTGTTTTTT	CASSLTVPTGELFF
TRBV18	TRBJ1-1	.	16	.	TGTGCCAGCTCACCACCGCAGGGAAGTATGAACACTGAAGCTTTCTTT	CASSPPQGSMNTEAFF
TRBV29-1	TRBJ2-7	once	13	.	TGCAGCGTTGAGGCGGACTACTCCTACGAGCAGTACTTC	CSVEADYSYEQYF
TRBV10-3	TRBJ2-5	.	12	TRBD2	TGTGCCACCGGGGGGGGAGAAGAGACCCAGTACTTC	CATGGGEETQYF
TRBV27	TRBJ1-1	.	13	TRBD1	TGTGCCAGCAGTCAGACAGGGGGCCCTGAAGCTTTCTTT	CASSQTGGPEAFF
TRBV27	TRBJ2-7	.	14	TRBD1	TGTGCCAGCAGTTTATGGGACAGGGGGCGCGAGCAGTACTTC	CASSLWDRGREQYF
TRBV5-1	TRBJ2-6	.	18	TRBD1	TGCGCCAGCAGCAGGATCGCCGGGACAGGGTCTGGGGCCAACGTCCTGACTTTC	CASSRIAGTGSGANVLTF
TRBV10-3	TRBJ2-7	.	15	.	TGTGCCATCAGTGAATTTGACAGGGCGGGACGCGAGCAGTACTTC	CAISEFDRAGREQYF
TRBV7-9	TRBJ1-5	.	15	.	TGTGCCAGCAGCCCACTCCTCCCGGGACAACAGCCCCAGCATTTT	CASSPLLPGQQPQHF
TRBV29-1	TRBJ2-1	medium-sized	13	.	TGCAGCGCTGACTCTTATACCTACAATGAGCAGTTCTTC	CSADSYTYNEQFF
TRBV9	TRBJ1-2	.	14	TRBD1	TGTGCCAGCAGCTCGGGGACAGGGGATTATGGCTACACCTTC	CASSSGTGDYGYTF